This T cell receptor (beta chain) emerged from a study of blood T cell repertoires in COVID-19. Looking at the study overall: Whether acute or convalescent, the COVID-19 samples came from the United States, Italy and Spain.

Authors' analysis steps: Reference gene primers were amplified, and this amplification served to estimate nucleated cell counts. The table came from immunoSEQ multiplex PCR; TCRdb's copy has only in-frame clones and leaves some out. The V and J calls and clone size were taken over from that table, and D and trimming were inferred from the DNA. The data show about 100,000 clones, about 90% seen once. The Seattle patients, enrolled during active infection, were followed longitudinally. The V gene lost 7 bases and the J gene lost 3 bases, with 12 bases spanning the gap. CDR3 length: 14 residues. Germline V gives CDR1 SGHNT, CDR2 YENEEA.

The sample taken for sequencing was peripheral blood. The clonotype originates from a woman aged 50 to 60 with COVID-19, enrolled during active disease. V and J are TRBV11-3 and TRBJ1-4, with D unclear. The DNA for the CDR3 is TGTGCCAGCACCCGGACTGGATCTAATGAAAAACTGTTTTTT. It yields the protein CASTRTGSNEKLFF.